The 9 T cell receptor beta chains below come from one sample, sequenced in a study of blood T cell repertoires in COVID-19. Here immunoSEQ multiplex PCR was the method, and the copy in TCRdb shows in-frame clones only, minus some. The sample contains about 170,000 clones, approximately 86% of which appear only once. Sequencing was carried out using peripheral blood. The receptors here all came from a woman of 80 years or more with COVID-19, enrolled during active disease.

The chain couples TRBV18 to TRBJ2-7; 9 bases agree with TRBD1. CDR1 is KGHSH and CDR2 is LQKENI in the germline V gene. CDR3 size: 15 residues. Trimming took 3 bases from V and 5 from J; bases not matched to a gene: 8. The CDR3 region has the DNA TGTGCCAGCTCACCCGCACAGGGGGCGAGGGACGAGCAGTACTTC. Protein: CASSPAQGARDEQYF.

This clone was detected once. The sample has other DNA sequences that encode this CDR3 too. The chain links TRBV12-3 or TRBV12-4 to TRBJ2-7, with D possibly being TRBD1 (5 bases). The V end was cut by 6 bases, the J end by 4 bases, with 10 bases between. This CDR3 spans 12 amino acids. CDR3 DNA sequence: TGTGCCAGCAGCCCGGCAGGGTACGAGCAGTACTTC. As protein: CASSPAGYEQYF.

This sequence joins TRBV2 and TRBJ2-4; 7 nucleotides agree with TRBD1. The CDR3 covers 13 residues. Looked up from germline, CDR1 is SNHLY and CDR2 is FYNNEI. Unmatched junction bases numbered 7, after V lost 8 bases and J lost 6 bases. The CDR3 DNA reads TGTGCCAGCTCCATTCGGACAGGAAACATTCAGTACTTC. As protein: CASSIRTGNIQYF.

This chain joins TRBV10-3 and TRBJ1-2; D gene ambiguous. Germline values: CDR1 ENHRY, CDR2 SYGVKD. This CDR3 is 13 amino acids long. V lost 7 bases to trimming and J lost 2 bases, with 11 bases between them. The CDR3 nucleotides are TGTGCCATCAACCCGACGGAGAACTATGGCTACACCTTC. Its translation is CAINPTENYGYTF.

This rearrangement joins TRBV2 to TRBJ2-5; D may be TRBD1 (6 bases). Germline V CDR1 and CDR2: SNHLY, FYNNEI. The CDR3 loop spans 12 amino acids. V dropped 6 bases and J dropped 4 bases, with 9 bases sitting between them. The CDR3 protein is CASSWTVETQYF. The CDR3 nucleotides are TGTGCCAGCAGCTGGACAGTAGAGACCCAGTACTTC. Supplemented by reference TRBV2 and TRBJ2-5, the full variable domain reads EPEVTQTPSHQVTQMGQEVILRCVPISNHLYFYWYRQILGQKVEFLVSFYNNEISEKSEIFDDQFSVERPDGSNFTLKIRSTKLEDSAMYFCASSWTVETQYFGPGTRLLVL.

V and J are TRBV19 and TRBJ1-2; 7 nucleotides match TRBD1. Trimming took 4 bases from V and 3 from J; bases not matched to a gene: 5. This CDR3 is 14 amino acids long. The V gene's germline CDR1 is LNHDA and CDR2 SQIVND (reference sequence). The CDR3 DNA reads as TGTGCCAGTAGTAGGAGACAGGGCGACTATGGCTACACCTTC. Protein: CASSRRQGDYGYTF.

This clone has more than one count but fewer than ten. The J gene is TRBJ1-1, the V gene TRBV5-1; 10 bases fit TRBD1. Trimming took 3 bases from V and 6 from J; bases not matched to a gene: 2. CDR3 size: 13 residues. CDR1 is SGHRS, CDR2 YFSETQ, per germline. The CDR3 loop is CASSWGTGAEAFF. As DNA, the CDR3 is TGCGCCAGCAGCTGGGGGACAGGGGCTGAAGCTTTCTTT.

The V call is TRBV6-5, the J call TRBJ2-3; 9 bases line up with TRBD1. The CDR3 is 13 residues long. Germline assignment: CDR1 MNHEY and CDR2 SVGAGI. J was trimmed by 6 bases and V by 11 bases; bases with no gene match: 9. The CDR3 is CACRDRAEDTQYF. In nucleotides, the CDR3 is TGTGCCTGCCGGGACAGGGCTGAGGATACGCAGTATTTT.

The chain has TRBV6-4 and TRBJ1-1; D is possibly TRBD1 (6 bases). This CDR3 is built from 16 residues. Per the germline V gene, CDR1 is MRHNA and CDR2 is SNTAGT. With 6 bases removed from V and 0 bases from J, the gap between germline ends came to 17 bases. In nucleotides, the CDR3 is TGTGCCAGCAGGGTAGCGGCGGGGGGCATGAACACTGAAGCTTTCTTT. Translating it yields CASRVAAGGMNTEAFF.